Shown below are 23 T cell receptor beta chains from a single sample sequenced in a study of T cell changes during pregnancy in multiple sclerosis. Repertoires were generated with immunoSEQ multiplex PCR, while TCRdb's copy carries only in-frame clones and drops some. Among 25,000 to 35,000 clones listed, 75% to 90% were seen once. Sample: CD8+ T cells from peripheral blood mononuclear cells, taken in the second trimester of pregnancy. Receptors were obtained from a female donor with multiple sclerosis, enrolled in a pregnancy study.

The chain uses TRBV7-2 and TRBJ2-1, with D possibly TRBD1 on 6 matching bases. Per the germline V gene, CDR1 is SGHTA and CDR2 is FQGNSA. V lost 0 bases, J lost 3 bases, and 6 bases lay in between. The CDR3 is made up of 14 amino acids. The CDR3 region has the DNA TGTGCCAGCAGCTTAGCGGACAGCTACAATGAGCAGTTCTTC. Amino acid sequence: CASSLADSYNEQFF.

The V gene is TRBV9, the J gene TRBJ2-7; 7 positions match TRBD1. The CDR3 contains 15 residues. The trim removed 3 bases at V and 7 bases at J, leaving 13 bases unmatched. CDR1 SGDLS and CDR2 YYNGEE come from the germline V gene. In DNA form, the CDR3 reads TGTGCCAGCAGCGCCCCTCAGACAGGGTCCGGGGAGCAGTACTTC. Amino acid sequence: CASSAPQTGSGEQYF.

This clone was observed once. V is TRBV9 and J is TRBJ2-7; D uncertain. V lost 3 bases, J lost 3 bases, and 7 bases lay in between. CDR1 and CDR2 (germline): SGDLS, YYNGEE. This CDR3 comprises 12 residues. CDR3 coding DNA: TGTGCCAGCAGCGCCCCAGGCTACGAGCAGTACTTC. Its protein is CASSAPGYEQYF.

This clone was seen many times. This chain joins TRBV11-2 and TRBJ1-6, with D unresolved. The V and J ends lost 5 bases and 1 base respectively, with 12 bases between them. The CDR3 spans 16 residues. Germline V lookup: CDR1 SGHAT, CDR2 FQNNGV. CDR3 DNA sequence: TGTGCCAGCAGCGTGGCGTCGGGATCCTATAATTCACCCCTCCACTTT. Translated: CASSVASGSYNSPLHF.

The chain links TRBV6-1 to TRBJ1-3; perhaps TRBD1 as D (5 bases). The CDR3 runs 14 residues. Germline V gene sequence: CDR1 MNHNS, CDR2 SASEGT. Trimming cost V 7 bases and J 2 bases, with 12 bases left between them. This CDR3 reads CASTDTGAGNTIYF. The CDR3 DNA reads as TGTGCCAGCACCGACACGGGGGCTGGAAACACCATATATTTT.

The V call is TRBV19, the J call TRBJ1-1; 8 bases agree with TRBD1. This CDR3 is built from 12 residues. V shed 9 bases, J shed 7 bases, and the junction held 7 bases outside the gene matches. Germline V gives CDR1 LNHDA, CDR2 SQIVND (reference sequence). CDR3 protein: CASGQGWNEAFF. CDR3 nucleotide sequence: TGTGCCAGCGGACAGGGATGGAATGAAGCTTTCTTT.

The rearrangement uses TRBV4-1 and TRBJ2-3; D ambiguous. The V gene lost 3 bases and the J gene lost 2 bases, with 15 bases spanning the gap. In germline, CDR1 is MGHRA, CDR2 YSYEKL. The length of the CDR3 is 16 residues. The CDR3 nucleotides read TGCGCCAGCAGCCAGAGAGACTCTCCCCTCACAGATACGCAGTATTTT. Amino acids: CASSQRDSPLTDTQYF.

The chain recombines TRBV5-1 with TRBJ2-1; D is perhaps TRBD2 (6 bases). The V gene lost 2 bases and the J gene lost 9 bases, with 12 bases spanning the gap. This CDR3 comprises 13 residues. Per the germline V gene, CDR1 is SGHRS and CDR2 is YFSETQ. The CDR3 region has the DNA TGCGCCAGCAGCTTAACGGGGGTGGCTGAGCAGTTCTTC. Translated: CASSLTGVAEQFF. The full variable domain, its missing parts supplied by reference TRBV5-1 and TRBJ2-1, is KAGVTQTPRYLIKTRGQQVTLSCSPISGHRSVSWYQQTPGQGLQFLFEYFSETQRNKGNFPGRFSGRQFSNSRSEMNVSTLELGDSALYLCASSLTGVAEQFFGPGTRLTVL.

The chain couples TRBV10-1 to TRBJ2-1, with 11 bases aligning to TRBD1. Germline values: CDR1 WNHNN, CDR2 SYGVQD (reference sequence). The V and J ends lost 10 bases and 6 bases, in that order; junction bases with no gene match: 26. This CDR3 has 20 amino acids. Written as DNA, the CDR3 is TGCGCCACAGGACAGCGGGACAGGGGGGGGTGTGGCGGGCGTCTCAATGAGCAGTTCTTC. Protein sequence: CATGQRDRGGCGGRLNEQFF.

The rearrangement joins TRBV6-1 to TRBJ2-3; TRBD2 matches at 8 bases. There are 16 residues in the CDR3. Losses at the gene ends were 2 bases for V and 2 bases for J; bases not matched to a gene: 6. The germline gives CDR1 MNHNS, CDR2 SASEGT. The CDR3 region is CASSEFTAGDTDTQYF. The DNA for the CDR3 is TGTGCCAGCAGTGAATTTACAGCGGGGGACACAGATACGCAGTATTTT.

J is TRBJ2-2 and V is TRBV29-1; D is perhaps TRBD1 (5 bases). V lost 4 bases and J lost 6, with 12 bases in between. The CDR3 contains 13 residues. In germline, CDR1 is SQVTM, CDR2 ANQGSEA. CDR3 in amino acids: CSVVGQGPGELFF. The CDR3 DNA reads as TGCAGCGTTGTGGGGCAGGGCCCCGGGGAGCTGTTTTTT.

This clone was observed a few times. The chain couples TRBV28 to TRBJ2-7; unclear D gene. Germline CDR1 is MDHEN and CDR2 is SYDVKM. The CDR3 extends over 12 amino acids. V lost 3 bases to trimming and J lost 6 bases, with 9 bases between them. The DNA of the CDR3 is TGTGCCAGCAGTTTCCCACTCCGCGAGCAGTACTTC. This sequence encodes CASSFPLREQYF. Full variable domain (missing parts from reference TRBV28 and TRBJ2-7): DVKVTQSSRYLVKRTGEKVFLECVQDMDHENMFWYRQDPGLGLRLIYFSYDVKMKEKGDIPEGYSVSREKKERFSLILESASTNQTSMYLCASSFPLREQYFGPGTRLTVT.

J is TRBJ2-2 and V is TRBV9, with 8 bases matching TRBD2. Trimming took 1 base from V and 8 from J; bases not matched to a gene: 4. Germline loops: CDR1 SGDLS, CDR2 YYNGEE. This CDR3 has 14 amino acids. DNA for the CDR3: TGTGCCAGCAGCGTAAGACTAGCGTCTGGGGAGCTGTTTTTT. It is translated as CASSVRLASGELFF.

The chain combines TRBV9 with TRBJ2-2, with D perhaps matching TRBD1 (5 bases). Trimming removed 3 bases at V and 2 bases at J, with 14 bases between. The CDR3 sequence is 16 residues long. The V gene's germline CDR1 is SGDLS and CDR2 YYNGEE. The CDR3 protein is CASSEGWRQNTGELFF. DNA of the CDR3: TGTGCCAGCAGCGAGGGGTGGAGACAAAACACCGGGGAGCTGTTTTTT.

This clone was observed a single time. J is TRBJ1-2 and V is TRBV7-9; TRBD1 might be the D (5 bases). The V gene's germline CDR1 is SEHNR and CDR2 FQNEAQ (reference sequence). The CDR3 totals 11 residues. V was cut by 11 bases and J by 8 bases, with 15 bases left in between. CDR3 in DNA: TGTGCCGGGTCGGGGGTTGGCGGCTACACCTTC. Protein product: CAGSGVGGYTF.

This clone has a handful of counts. The CDR3 DNA sequence: TGTGCCAGCAGTTTGAGCGACCAAGAGACCCAGTACTTC. This translates into CASSLSDQETQYF. The chain combines TRBV28 with TRBJ2-5; D not certain. Trimming removed 3 bases from V and 0 bases from J, with 5 bases in between. The CDR3 is 13 residues long. The V gene's germline CDR1 is MDHEN and CDR2 SYDVKM.

The rearrangement joins TRBV30 to TRBJ1-5; possibly TRBD1 for D (5 bases). With 0 bases removed from V and 1 base from J, the gap between germline ends came to 13 bases. The CDR3 has 16 amino acids. CDR1 is GTSNPN, CDR2 SVGIG, per germline (reference sequence). The CDR3 loop reads CAWSVNGGSSNQPQHF. The CDR3, as DNA: TGTGCCTGGAGTGTAAACGGGGGTTCCAGCAATCAGCCCCAGCATTTT.

V and J are TRBV27 and TRBJ2-1, with 9 bases matching TRBD2. J lost 0 bases, V lost 4 bases, and 7 bases had no gene match. The CDR3 totals 17 residues. Germline V CDR1 and CDR2: MNHEY, SMNVEV (reference sequence). The CDR3 spells CASSSGGGGSSYNEQFF. CDR3 DNA: TGTGCCAGCAGTTCGGGCGGGGGGGGGAGCTCCTACAATGAGCAGTTCTTC.

The chain employs TRBV7-9 and TRBJ1-2; 10 nucleotides align to TRBD1. Germline loops: CDR1 SEHNR, CDR2 FQNEAQ (reference sequence). The CDR3 loop spans 16 amino acids. V shed 3 bases, J shed 4 bases, and the junction held 8 bases outside the gene matches. CDR3 bases: TGTGCCAGCAGCTTTTACGACAGGGGGCAAATCTATGGCTACACCTTC. Translated, it gives CASSFYDRGQIYGYTF.

This clone ranks as medium-sized. The J gene is TRBJ1-6, the V gene TRBV6-5; 7 bases align to TRBD1. This CDR3 has 13 amino acids. Trimming at V came to 2 bases and at J to 8 bases, leaving 0 bases not matched to a gene. The germline gives CDR1 MNHEY, CDR2 SVGAGI. The chain's CDR3 is CASSYRGHSPLHF. For the CDR3, the DNA is TGTGCCAGCAGTTACAGGGGGCATTCACCCCTCCACTTT.

The chain employs TRBV27 and TRBJ2-1; D possibly corresponds to TRBD1 (5 bases). Trimming removed 1 base from V and 8 bases from J, with 15 bases in between. CDR3 length: 15 amino acids. Germline V lookup: CDR1 MNHEY, CDR2 SMNVEV (reference sequence). CDR3 sequence (DNA): TGTGCCAGCAGTTTATGGCAGGGTAGAATCGATGAGCAGTTCTTC. It yields the protein CASSLWQGRIDEQFF.

The chain carries TRBV6-5 and TRBJ2-1; D remains ambiguous. The CDR3 is 13 residues long. The germline V gene has CDR1 MNHEY and CDR2 SVGAGI. The germline V and J ends were trimmed by 8 bases and 1 base, with 9 bases remaining between them. CDR3 amino acids: CASGRVSYNEQFF. The CDR3 DNA sequence: TGTGCCAGCGGGCGAGTTTCCTACAATGAGCAGTTCTTC.

V and J are TRBV13 and TRBJ2-1, with D possibly matching TRBD2 (7 bases). The CDR3 extends over 15 amino acids. The germline V gene encodes CDR1 PRHDT and CDR2 FYEKMQ (reference sequence). Trimming took 1 base from V and 4 from J, leaving 11 bases between them. This CDR3 is CASSLEAGAYNEQFF. In DNA, the CDR3 is TGTGCCAGCAGCTTAGAGGCGGGGGCGTACAATGAGCAGTTCTTC. Variable domain in full (rest from reference TRBV13 and TRBJ2-1): AAGVIQSPRHLIKEKRETATLKCYPIPRHDTVYWYQQGPGQDPQFLISFYEKMQSDKGSIPDRFSAQQFSDYHSELNMSSLELGDSALYFCASSLEAGAYNEQFFGPGTRLTVL.